This T cell receptor beta chain was sequenced during a study of T-cell memory formation after mild COVID-19. Study-level information: Largely, TCR clusters stayed within a single donor.

In regard to this clonotype: As yet, its antigen is unknown.

TCRdb processed the 5' RACE reads anew with MiXCR; each CDR3 protein has one entry. The sample carries approximately 480,000 distinct CDR3 sequences, 15% to 20% recorded once. General study findings and limits: Cross-reactive memory seemingly joined, as some responding clones were found in pre-infection memory.

The sample comprised PBMCs or a T cell subset sorted from them (not recorded which). The receptor was derived from an adult woman who had mild COVID-19 (a few samples of this study predate the infection). Cell type and time point are not known.

CDR3 amino acids: CASSRSGTYEQYF. CDR3 bases: TGTGCCAGTAGTCGGAGCGGAACCTACGAGCAGTACTTC. The rearrangement uses TRBV19 and TRBJ2-7; perhaps TRBD2 as D (5 bases). V was trimmed by 5 bases and J by 2 bases, leaving 10 bases between them. Germline CDR1 is LNHDA and CDR2 is SQIVND (reference sequence). The CDR3 spans 13 residues.